This TCR beta chain is from a study of cytomegalovirus exposure and HLA in healthy donors. Looking at the study overall: About 85 million unique TCR sequences came from HLA-typed donors in an early release.

Study-wide results and caveats: For cytomegalovirus status, the classifier reportedly gave diagnoses with high specificity and sensitivity. Further analysis, carried out later, found HLA-associated TCR beta chains more clonally expanded than equally common other chains. V- and J-gene trimming in TCR beta was tied to a missense DCLRE1C variant by an analysis performed later.

This CDR3 spans 14 amino acids. The germline V and J ends were trimmed by 4 bases and 7 bases, with 16 bases remaining between them. CDR1 is LGHNA and CDR2 is YSLEER in the germline V gene. Vbeta (60) and Jbeta (13) primers were used in the PCR. Method: immunoSEQ multiplex PCR; TCRdb's copy keeps in-frame clones and lacks some. The profile covers under 110,000 clones, with around 80% appearing a single time and roughly 3.7% taken by the ten largest. As regards this clone: Its matching antigen is unknown.

This clonotype was sampled from a man aged 60-69 years in good health and CMV-seronegative. J is TRBJ1-2 and V is TRBV4-3; no clear D. The sequencing sample was made of PBMCs. The chain's CDR3 is CASSPGSWGVGYTF. In nucleotides, the CDR3 is TGCGCCAGCAGCCCCGGGTCGTGGGGAGTTGGCTACACCTTC.